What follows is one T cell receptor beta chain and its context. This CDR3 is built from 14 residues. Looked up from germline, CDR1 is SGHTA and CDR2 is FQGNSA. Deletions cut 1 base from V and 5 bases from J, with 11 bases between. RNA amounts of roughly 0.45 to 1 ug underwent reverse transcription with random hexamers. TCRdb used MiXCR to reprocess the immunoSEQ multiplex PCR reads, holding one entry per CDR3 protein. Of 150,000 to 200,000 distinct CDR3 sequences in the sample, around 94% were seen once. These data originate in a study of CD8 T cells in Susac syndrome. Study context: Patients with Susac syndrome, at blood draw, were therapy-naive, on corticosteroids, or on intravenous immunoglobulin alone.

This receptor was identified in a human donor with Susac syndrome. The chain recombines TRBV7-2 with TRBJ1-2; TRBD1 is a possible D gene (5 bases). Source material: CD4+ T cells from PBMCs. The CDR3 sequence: CASSLGGESYGYTF. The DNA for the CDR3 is TGTGCCAGCAGCTTAGGGGGGGAGAGTTATGGCTACACCTTC.